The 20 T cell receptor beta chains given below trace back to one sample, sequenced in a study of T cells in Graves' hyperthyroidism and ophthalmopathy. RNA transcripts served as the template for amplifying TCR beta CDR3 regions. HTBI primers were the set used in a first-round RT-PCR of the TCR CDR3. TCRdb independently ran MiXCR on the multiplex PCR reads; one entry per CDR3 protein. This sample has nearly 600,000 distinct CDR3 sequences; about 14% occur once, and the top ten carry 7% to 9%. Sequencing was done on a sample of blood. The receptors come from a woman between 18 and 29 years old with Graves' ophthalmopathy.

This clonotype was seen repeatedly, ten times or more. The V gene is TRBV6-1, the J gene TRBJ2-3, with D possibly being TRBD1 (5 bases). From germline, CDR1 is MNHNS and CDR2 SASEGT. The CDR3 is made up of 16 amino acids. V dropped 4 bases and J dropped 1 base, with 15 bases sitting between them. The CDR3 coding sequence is TGTGCCAGCAGTGCTTGGACCCAAGGGGGCACAGATACGCAGTATTTT. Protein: CASSAWTQGGTDTQYF.

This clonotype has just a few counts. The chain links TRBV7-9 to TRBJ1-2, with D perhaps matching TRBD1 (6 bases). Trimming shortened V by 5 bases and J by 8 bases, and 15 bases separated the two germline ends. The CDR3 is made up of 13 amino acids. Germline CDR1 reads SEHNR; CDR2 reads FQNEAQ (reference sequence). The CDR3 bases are TGTGCCAGCAGCGCGCCCAGGGGAACAGGCTACACCTTC. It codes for CASSAPRGTGYTF.

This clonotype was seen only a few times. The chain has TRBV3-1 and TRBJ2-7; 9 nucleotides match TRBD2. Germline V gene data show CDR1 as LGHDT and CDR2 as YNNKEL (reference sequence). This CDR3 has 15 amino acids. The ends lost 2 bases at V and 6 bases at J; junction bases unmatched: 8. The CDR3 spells CASSQFGGRGGEQYF. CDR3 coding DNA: TGTGCCAGCAGCCAATTTGGCGGGAGGGGCGGCGAGCAGTACTTC.

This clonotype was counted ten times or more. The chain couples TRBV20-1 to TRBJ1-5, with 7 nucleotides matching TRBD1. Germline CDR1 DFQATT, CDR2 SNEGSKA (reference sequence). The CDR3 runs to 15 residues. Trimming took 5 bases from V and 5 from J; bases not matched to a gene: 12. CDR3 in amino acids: CSAQGGRGPDQPQHF. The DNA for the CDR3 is TGCAGTGCTCAAGGGGGCAGGGGTCCTGATCAGCCCCAGCATTTT.

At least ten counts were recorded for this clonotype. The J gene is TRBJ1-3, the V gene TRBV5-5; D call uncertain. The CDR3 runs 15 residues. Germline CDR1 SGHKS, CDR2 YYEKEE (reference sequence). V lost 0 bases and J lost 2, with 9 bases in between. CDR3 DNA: TGTGCCAGCAGCTTGGAACAGTATGCTGGAAACACCATATATTTT. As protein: CASSLEQYAGNTIYF.

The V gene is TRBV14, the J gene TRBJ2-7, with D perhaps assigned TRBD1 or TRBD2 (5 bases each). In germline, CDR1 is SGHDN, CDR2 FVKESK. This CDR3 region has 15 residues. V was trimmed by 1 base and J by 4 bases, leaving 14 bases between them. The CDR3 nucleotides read TGTGCCAGCAGCCAAGGAGGGGTTGGTTGGTACGAGCAGTACTTC. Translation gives CASSQGGVGWYEQYF.

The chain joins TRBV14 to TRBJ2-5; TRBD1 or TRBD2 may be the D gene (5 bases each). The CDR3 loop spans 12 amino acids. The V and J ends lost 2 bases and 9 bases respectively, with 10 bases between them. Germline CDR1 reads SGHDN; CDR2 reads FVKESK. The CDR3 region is CASSQREGAQYF. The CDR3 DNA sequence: TGTGCCAGCAGCCAACGGGAAGGGGCCCAGTACTTC.

CDR3 DNA sequence: TGTGCCAGCAGCTTCGGGGGTATCAATCAGCCCCAGCATTTT. This encodes CASSFGGINQPQHF. The chain combines TRBV12-3 or TRBV12-4 with TRBJ1-5, with a tentative D call TRBD1 (5 bases). This CDR3 spans 14 amino acids. V was cut by 6 bases and J by 3 bases, with 12 bases left in between.

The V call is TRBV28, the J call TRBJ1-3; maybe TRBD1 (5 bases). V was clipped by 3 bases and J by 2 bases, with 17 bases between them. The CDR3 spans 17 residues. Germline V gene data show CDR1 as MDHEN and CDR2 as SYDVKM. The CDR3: CASSLSDIVRPGNTIYF. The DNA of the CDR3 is TGTGCCAGCAGTTTGTCGGACATTGTTCGTCCTGGAAACACCATATATTTT.

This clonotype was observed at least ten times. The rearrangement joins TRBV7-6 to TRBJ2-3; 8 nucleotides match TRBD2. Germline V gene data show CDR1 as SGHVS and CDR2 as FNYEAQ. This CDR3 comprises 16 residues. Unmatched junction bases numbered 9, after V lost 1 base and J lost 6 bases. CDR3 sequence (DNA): TGTGCCAGCAGCTTAGACGGCAGCGGGAGAGGCGATACGCAGTATTTT. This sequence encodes CASSLDGSGRGDTQYF.

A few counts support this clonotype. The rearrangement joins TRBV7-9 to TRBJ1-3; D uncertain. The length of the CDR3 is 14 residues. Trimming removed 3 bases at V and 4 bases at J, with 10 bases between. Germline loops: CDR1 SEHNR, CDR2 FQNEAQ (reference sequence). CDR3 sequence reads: CASSFGQVGNTIYF. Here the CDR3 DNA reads TGTGCCAGCAGCTTCGGGCAGGTCGGAAACACCATATATTTT. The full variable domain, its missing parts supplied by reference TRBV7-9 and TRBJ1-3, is DTGVSQNPRHKITKRGQNVTFRCDPISEHNRLYWYRQTLGQGPEFLTYFQNEAQLEKSRLLSDRFSAERPKGSFSTLEIQRTEQGDSAMYLCASSFGQVGNTIYFGEGSWLTVV.

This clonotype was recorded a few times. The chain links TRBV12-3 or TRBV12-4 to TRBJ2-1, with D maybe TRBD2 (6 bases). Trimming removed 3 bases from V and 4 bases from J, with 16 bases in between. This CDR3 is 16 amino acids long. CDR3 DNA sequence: TGTGCCAGCAGTTTCGGCGCGGGGAGGAGTTACAATGAGCAGTTCTTC. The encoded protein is CASSFGAGRSYNEQFF.

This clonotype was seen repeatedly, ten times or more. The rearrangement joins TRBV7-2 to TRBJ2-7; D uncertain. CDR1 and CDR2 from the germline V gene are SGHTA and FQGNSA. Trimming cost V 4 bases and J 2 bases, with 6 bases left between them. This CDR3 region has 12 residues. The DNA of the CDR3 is TGTGCCAGCAGCTCCCGTACCTACGAGCAGTACTTC. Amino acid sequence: CASSSRTYEQYF. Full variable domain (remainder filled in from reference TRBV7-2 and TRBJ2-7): GAGVSQSPSNKVTEKGKDVELRCDPISGHTALYWYRQSLGQGLEFLIYFQGNSAPDKSGLPSDRFSAERTGGSVSTLTIQRTQQEDSAVYLCASSSRTYEQYFGPGTRLTVT.

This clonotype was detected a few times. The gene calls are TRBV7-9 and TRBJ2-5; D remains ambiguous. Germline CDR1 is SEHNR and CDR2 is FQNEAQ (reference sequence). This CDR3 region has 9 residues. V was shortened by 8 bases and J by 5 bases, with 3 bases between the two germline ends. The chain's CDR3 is CASEETQYF. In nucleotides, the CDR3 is TGTGCCAGCGAGGAGACCCAGTACTTC.

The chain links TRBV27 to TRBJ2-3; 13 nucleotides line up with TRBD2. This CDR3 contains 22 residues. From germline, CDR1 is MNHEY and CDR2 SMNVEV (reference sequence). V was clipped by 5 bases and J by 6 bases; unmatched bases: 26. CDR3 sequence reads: CASSTRTGHLGLAGEGVDTQYF. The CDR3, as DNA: TGTGCCAGCAGTACACGGACAGGCCACCTTGGACTAGCGGGAGAAGGGGTTGATACGCAGTATTTT.

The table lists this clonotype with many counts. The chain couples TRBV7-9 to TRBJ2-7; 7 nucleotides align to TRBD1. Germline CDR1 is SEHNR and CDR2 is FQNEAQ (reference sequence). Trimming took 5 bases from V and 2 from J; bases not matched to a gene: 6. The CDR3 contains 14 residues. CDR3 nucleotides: TGTGCCAGCAGCCGCCCGGACAGGACCTACGAGCAGTACTTC. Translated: CASSRPDRTYEQYF.

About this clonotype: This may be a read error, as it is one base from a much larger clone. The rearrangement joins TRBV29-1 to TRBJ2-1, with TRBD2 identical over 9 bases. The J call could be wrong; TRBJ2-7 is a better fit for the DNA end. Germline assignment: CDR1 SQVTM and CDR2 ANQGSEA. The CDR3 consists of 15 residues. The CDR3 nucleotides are TGCAGCGTAGCTATAGCGGGAGCCTCTTACAATGAGCAGTACTTC. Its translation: CSVAIAGASYNEQYF.

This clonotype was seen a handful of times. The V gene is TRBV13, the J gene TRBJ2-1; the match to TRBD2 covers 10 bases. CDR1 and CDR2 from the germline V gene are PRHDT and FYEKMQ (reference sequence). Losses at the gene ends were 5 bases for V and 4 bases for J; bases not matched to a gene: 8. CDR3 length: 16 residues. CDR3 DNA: TGTGCCAGCAGCACTAAACCTAGCGGGGGTTACAATGAGCAGTTCTTC. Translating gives CASSTKPSGGYNEQFF.

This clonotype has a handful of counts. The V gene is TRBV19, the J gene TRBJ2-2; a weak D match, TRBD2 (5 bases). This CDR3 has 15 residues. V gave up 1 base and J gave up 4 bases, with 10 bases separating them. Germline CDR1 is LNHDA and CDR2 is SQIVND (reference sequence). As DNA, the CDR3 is TGTGCCAGTAGTATAGGCGGGCTCCTCACCGGGGAGCTGTTTTTT. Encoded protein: CASSIGGLLTGELFF.

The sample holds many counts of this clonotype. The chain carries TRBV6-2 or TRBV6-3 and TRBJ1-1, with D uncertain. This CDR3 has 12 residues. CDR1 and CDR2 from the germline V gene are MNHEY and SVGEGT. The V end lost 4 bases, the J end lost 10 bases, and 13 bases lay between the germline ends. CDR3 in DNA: TGTGCCAGCAGTTTCCCCGGTGGAGGAGCTTTCTTT. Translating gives CASSFPGGGAFF.